The T cell receptor beta chain described here comes from a study of blood T cells in healthy people across ages. A second PCR of roughly 6 to 12 cycles used a sample-barcoded 5' primer and a J-beta primer mix. TCRdb called the 5' RACE reads again in MiXCR, with one record for every CDR3 protein. The data show hundreds of thousands of distinct CDR3 sequences, roughly three fifths seen once. Sequencing was carried out using blood. The sequence came from a man aged 40-50 years in good health.

DNA of the CDR3: TGCGCCAGCAGCTTGGTGGGAGGGCCACGGGGGAATGAGCAGTACTTC. Translation gives CASSLVGGPRGNEQYF. This rearrangement joins TRBV5-1 to TRBJ2-5; TRBD2 matches 7 bases. The CDR3 is 16 amino acids. V lost 0 bases and J lost 11; bases outside the gene matches: 16. Germline-derived CDR1 and CDR2 are SGHRS and YFSETQ. The variable domain in full, with the rest retrieved from reference TRBV5-1 and TRBJ2-5, is KAGVTQTPRYLIKTRGQQVTLSCSPISGHRSVSWYQQTPGQGLQFLFEYFSETQRNKGNFPGRFSGRQFSNSRSEMNVSTLELGDSALYLCASSLVGGPRGNEQYFGPGTRLLVL.